These T cell receptor beta chains were read from a single sample in a study of CD8 T cell repertoires and HIV-1 epitope variants. Method: immunoSEQ multiplex PCR; TCRdb's copy keeps in-frame clones and lacks some. The sample lists tens of thousands of clones; more than 65% were seen once. The source material was uncultured baseline CD8+ T cells from peripheral blood mononuclear cells (PBMCs). The source is a male donor with HIV. Both conserved end residues are part of each CDR3. D genes are given only for firm matches. Only some rows state a clone size, as once, few, many or a class for expanded clones.

d_call j_call clone_size v_call cdr3_aa cdr3_nt
. TRBJ2-3 few TRBV23-1 CASSLRAPRQSTDTQYF TGCGCCAGCAGTCTCCGCGCGCCACGGCAGAGCACAGATACGCAGTATTTT
. TRBJ1-3 . TRBV9 CASSVLGGRDTIYF TGTGCCAGCAGCGTCCTTGGGGGGCGGGACACCATATATTTT
. TRBJ1-2 few TRBV9 CASRSLREDGYTF TGTGCCAGCAGATCCCTCCGGGAGGATGGCTACACCTTC
TRBD2 TRBJ2-2 . TRBV29-1 CSVELTSGTMRGELFF TGCAGCGTTGAACTAACTAGCGGGACTATGAGGGGGGAGCTGTTTTTT
TRBD2 TRBJ2-3 . TRBV29-1 CSARTSGSADTQYF TGCAGCGCTCGGACTAGCGGGAGTGCAGATACGCAGTATTTT
. TRBJ1-5 . TRBV6-5 CASSPLDSNQPQHF TGTGCCAGCAGTCCCCTGGACAGTAATCAGCCCCAGCATTTT
. TRBJ2-3 . TRBV6-1 CASSELGQRTDTQYF TGTGCCAGCAGTGAATTAGGACAGCGCACAGATACGCAGTATTTT
. TRBJ2-1 . TRBV5-1 CASSLEGGQFF TGCGCCAGCAGCTTGGAAGGGGGGCAGTTCTTC
TRBD1 TRBJ1-2 . TRBV6-6 CASSYQGQRDGYTF TGTGCCAGCAGTTACCAGGGACAGAGAGATGGCTACACCTTC
. TRBJ1-5 . TRBV7-2 CASSFYALGRRGNQPQHF TGTGCCAGCAGCTTCTACGCCCTAGGAAGGAGGGGCAATCAGCCCCAGCATTTT
TRBD1 TRBJ2-7 . TRBV19 CASSIPTGSGSYEQYF TGTGCCAGTAGTATCCCGACAGGGTCCGGCTCCTACGAGCAGTACTTC
. TRBJ1-2 . TRBV6-5 CASSYSGGREGYTF TGTGCCAGCAGTTACTCGGGGGGGCGCGAAGGCTACACCTTC
. TRBJ1-1 . TRBV27 CASSFEGVNTEAFF TGTGCCAGCAGTTTCGAAGGGGTTAACACTGAAGCTTTCTTT
. TRBJ1-2 many TRBV7-2 CASSLYDPNYGYTF TGTGCCAGCAGCCTTTACGACCCTAACTATGGCTACACCTTC
TRBD1 TRBJ2-7 . TRBV2 CASSEHTGQGGYEQYF TGTGCCAGCAGTGAGCACACGGGACAGGGCGGCTACGAGCAGTACTTC
. TRBJ2-4 . TRBV7-6 CASSSGGPGIQYF TGTGCCAGCAGCTCAGGGGGGCCCGGCATTCAGTACTTC
. TRBJ1-6 few TRBV19 CASSIRAGDSPLHF TGTGCCAGTAGTATCCGGGCAGGAGATTCACCCCTCCACTTT
. TRBJ1-2 . TRBV28 CASSLTAGANYGYTF TGTGCCAGCAGTTTAACGGCAGGGGCTAACTATGGCTACACCTTC
TRBD1 TRBJ1-3 . TRBV7-9 CASTIQGQESGNTIYF TGTGCCAGCACAATTCAGGGACAGGAATCTGGAAACACCATATATTTT
TRBD1 TRBJ1-2 few TRBV4-3 CASSQDREVGYTF TGCGCCAGCAGCCAGGACAGGGAGGTTGGCTACACCTTC
TRBD1 TRBJ1-5 . TRBV19 CASGDRGDSNQPQHF TGTGCCAGTGGGGACAGGGGGGATAGCAATCAGCCCCAGCATTTT
. TRBJ2-1 . TRBV5-1 CASSLEVGGSYNEQFF TGCGCCAGCAGCTTGGAAGTTGGGGGCTCCTACAATGAGCAGTTCTTC
. TRBJ2-3 . TRBV15 CATSREGQDTQYF TGTGCCACCAGCAGGGAAGGTCAAGATACGCAGTATTTT
TRBD1 TRBJ1-2 . TRBV5-1 CASTLSETGGRDGYTF TGCGCCAGCACCCTAAGCGAGACAGGGGGGAGGGACGGCTACACCTTC
. TRBJ2-6 few TRBV18 CASSPSRASVANVLTF TGTGCCAGCTCACCATCTAGAGCGTCTGTGGCCAACGTCCTGACTTTC
. TRBJ1-1 . TRBV27 CASSDSYEGRPKVNTEAFF TGTGCCAGCAGTGACTCTTATGAGGGGCGCCCAAAAGTGAACACTGAAGCTTTCTTT
. TRBJ2-2 . TRBV25-1 CASSANLNTGELFF TGTGCCAGCAGTGCAAACTTGAACACCGGGGAGCTGTTTTTT
. TRBJ2-7 . TRBV5-4 CASSLGAPTTYEQYF TGTGCCAGCAGCTTGGGGGCACCAACCACCTACGAGCAGTACTTC